This T cell receptor beta chain was identified in a study of T cells in localized non-small cell lung cancer (dated by TCRdb to 2018 to 2021). As for the study more broadly: T cell repertoires of 200 to 250 early-stage NSCLC patients were analyzed, with tumors being compared against uninvolved tumor-adjacent lungs. The cohort consisted of approximately 240 treatment-naive NSCLC patients whose localized lung tumors had been resected. NSCLC patients had a mean age of roughly 69 years, and 129 were male and nearly 110 female.

The immunoSEQ Assay was used to sequence TCR beta CDR3 regions from DNA. On the authors' methods: To compute T cell density, TCR beta template counts were normalized to usable DNA, which was estimated by amplifying housekeeping genes. Richness was estimated with the preseqR package, extrapolating to 400,000 templates for PBMC samples and 120,000 templates for tissue samples. Clonality was defined as one minus Pielou's evenness. Tissue-enriched TCRs were identified by differential abundance testing using productive amino-acid clonotypes, minimum total count 5 and alpha 0.1. The Jaccard Index and the Morisita Overlap Index were used to measure repertoire overlap between compartments. GLIPH grouped TCR beta CDR3s together with public tetramer-defined viral CDR3s, and a viral motif had to include at least three viral sequences and also show V-gene enrichment. Imported from immuneACCESS, the table was reduced by TCRdb to in-frame sequences with V and J called. These copies leave out some clones; in studies compared against another copy, an unresolved V gene accounts for under half, and the cause of the remainder is not known. V and J calls plus clone size are reproduced from that table; the DNA served to infer D and trimming. The sample records some 80,000 clones, about four fifths of which are singletons. The leading ten clones occupy more than 2.5% of the sample.

About this clone itself: The target of this receptor is not known. One base away there is no much larger clone; base qualities are not given.

At diagnosis, peripheral blood, uninvolved tumor-adjacent lung and tumor were collected and were preserved as a mix of fresh-frozen and FFPE material. For TCR repertoire profiling, blood samples were analyzed in the form of peripheral blood mononuclear cells. A distance of 17 bases separates the germline ends of V and J, which lose 7 bases and 1 base respectively. The CDR3 covers 15 residues, taking in both the cysteine and the phenylalanine. The only DNA kept is the CDR3, 45 bases in frame from the first base. CDR1 and CDR2, looked up from the germline V gene, are MNHNS and SASEGT. Points the paper makes about the study in general: Because multi-region tumor sequencing was not performed, intratumor heterogeneity could not be ruled out. The highest T cell clonality was observed in uninvolved tumor-adjacent lung, where clonality exceeded that of tumor, suggesting that antigenic responses were more focused in uninvolved tumor-adjacent lung. Longer overall survival was associated with higher blood T cell density, whereas shorter survival was associated with higher adjacent-lung clonality. Of the top 100 tumor clones, a median of roughly 57 were detected in paired uninvolved adjacent lung; approximately 28 were also among that lung's top 100. Because the study design was exploratory, TCR variables were selected using unadjusted p-values without false-discovery rate correction.

The input for sequencing was peripheral blood, taken before any cancer treatment. This TCR came from a man aged 35-69 years with stage I lung adenocarcinoma. The chain joins TRBV6-1 to TRBJ2-7; 5 matching bases give a weak D call of TRBD2. The DNA sequence is as follows: TGTGCCAGCATGAAACAGCGGACCCTTTCCTACGAGCAGTACTTC. This sequence encodes CASMKQRTLSYEQYF.